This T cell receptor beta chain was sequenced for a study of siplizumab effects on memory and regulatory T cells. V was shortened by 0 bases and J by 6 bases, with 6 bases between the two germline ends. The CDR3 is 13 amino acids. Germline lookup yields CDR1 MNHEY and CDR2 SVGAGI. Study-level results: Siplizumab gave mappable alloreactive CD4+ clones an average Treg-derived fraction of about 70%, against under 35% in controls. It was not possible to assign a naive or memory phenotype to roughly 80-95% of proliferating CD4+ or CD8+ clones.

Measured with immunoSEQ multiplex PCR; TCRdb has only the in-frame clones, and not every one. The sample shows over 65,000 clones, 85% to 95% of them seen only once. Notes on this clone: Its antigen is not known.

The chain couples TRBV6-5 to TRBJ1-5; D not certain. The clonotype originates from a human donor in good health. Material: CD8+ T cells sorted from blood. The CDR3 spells CASSYSTSQPQHF. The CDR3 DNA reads TGTGCCAGCAGTTACTCCACTTCTCAGCCCCAGCATTTT.